Below are 19 T cell receptor beta chains sequenced from a single sample in a study of cytomegalovirus exposure and HLA in healthy donors. PCR employed 60 Vbeta and 13 Jbeta primers. The repertoire was sequenced with immunoSEQ multiplex PCR; TCRdb's copy has only in-frame clones and lacks some. The sample includes some 100,000 clones, 81% of them seen just once. Sample: PBMCs. These receptors were obtained from a woman aged 25 to 39 in good health and CMV-seronegative.

J is TRBJ2-7 and V is TRBV6-5, with 7 bases aligning to TRBD1. The germline V gene encodes CDR1 MNHEY and CDR2 SVGAGI. This CDR3 spans 13 amino acids. With V trimmed by 6 bases and J by 7 bases, 9 bases remained unmatched. The CDR3 DNA reads TGTGCCAGCAGCCTCCCGACAGGGAATGAGCAGTACTTC. This encodes CASSLPTGNEQYF.

This chain links TRBV2 with TRBJ1-5; 7 bases match TRBD1. This CDR3 is 13 amino acids long. Germline V gives CDR1 SNHLY, CDR2 FYNNEI. V shed 5 bases, J shed 6 bases, and the junction held 4 bases outside the gene matches. The CDR3 is CASSYRGGQPQHF. The CDR3 DNA follows: TGTGCCAGCAGTTACAGGGGTGGTCAGCCCCAGCATTTT.

Here the CDR3 reads CASSILAGADQPQHF. The CDR3 region has the DNA TGTGCCAGTAGTATCTTGGCAGGGGCCGACCAGCCCCAGCATTTT. The genes are TRBV19 and TRBJ1-5; possible D gene TRBD1, 6 bases. The germline V gene encodes CDR1 LNHDA and CDR2 SQIVND (reference sequence). Trimming left V 3 bases short and J 7 bases short, with 16 bases between. The CDR3 runs 15 residues.

CDR3 region: CASSIRTGGGSNQPQHF. The CDR3 coding sequence is TGTGCCAGCAGTATAAGGACAGGGGGAGGTAGCAATCAGCCCCAGCATTTT. V gene TRBV28 combines with J gene TRBJ1-5; 10 positions agree with TRBD1. The CDR3 extends over 17 amino acids. Per germline, CDR1 MDHEN and CDR2 SYDVKM. V lost 5 bases to trimming and J lost 0 bases; unmatched junction nucleotides: 7.

This chain connects TRBV28 to TRBJ2-3, with TRBD2 matching 9 bases. CDR1 and CDR2 (germline): MDHEN, SYDVKM. This CDR3 is built from 18 residues. The V gene end was trimmed by 6 bases and the J gene end by 2 bases; junction bases not matched to a gene: 15. The CDR3 sequence is CASRPIGLAGRNTDTQYF. The CDR3 coding sequence is TGTGCCAGCAGGCCAATCGGGCTAGCGGGAAGAAACACAGATACGCAGTATTTT.

The CDR3 reads CASSLEPRAPGETQYF. The CDR3 DNA sequence: TGCGCCAGCAGCTTGGAGCCCCGGGCCCCGGGGGAGACCCAGTACTTC. The V call is TRBV5-1, the J call TRBJ2-5; possibly TRBD2 for D (5 bases). V lost 0 bases and J 5 bases, leaving 17 bases between the germline ends. Per the germline V gene, CDR1 is SGHRS and CDR2 is YFSETQ. The CDR3 loop spans 16 amino acids. Full variable domain (outside the CDR3, taken from reference TRBV5-1 and TRBJ2-5): KAGVTQTPRYLIKTRGQQVTLSCSPISGHRSVSWYQQTPGQGLQFLFEYFSETQRNKGNFPGRFSGRQFSNSRSEMNVSTLELGDSALYLCASSLEPRAPGETQYFGPGTRLLVL.

The chain carries TRBV19 and TRBJ2-3; maybe TRBD1 (5 bases). Per germline, CDR1 LNHDA and CDR2 SQIVND (reference sequence). The CDR3 is made up of 14 amino acids. V was cut by 2 bases and J by 1 base, with 7 bases left in between. CDR3 region: CASSISRGTDTQYF. The DNA of the CDR3 is TGTGCCAGTAGTATAAGCAGGGGCACAGATACGCAGTATTTT.

This rearrangement joins TRBV7-2 to TRBJ1-5, with a weak D call TRBD1 (6 bases). V lost 5 bases and J lost 3, with 11 bases in between. This CDR3 contains 14 residues. CDR1 and CDR2 (germline): SGHTA, FQGNSA. CDR3 loop: CASSQDRNNQPQHF. CDR3 DNA sequence: TGTGCCAGCAGCCAAGACAGGAACAATCAGCCCCAGCATTTT. Complete variable domain (other parts from reference TRBV7-2 and TRBJ1-5): GAGVSQSPSNKVTEKGKDVELRCDPISGHTALYWYRQSLGQGLEFLIYFQGNSAPDKSGLPSDRFSAERTGGSVSTLTIQRTQQEDSAVYLCASSQDRNNQPQHFGDGTRLSIL.

The chain combines TRBV7-2 with TRBJ2-3; D uncertain. The germline V gene encodes CDR1 SGHTA and CDR2 FQGNSA. Trimming took off 1 base at V and 4 bases at J, with 9 bases between the two ends. The CDR3 extends over 14 amino acids. CDR3 sequence reads: CASSLVRGADTQYF. The DNA of the CDR3 is TGTGCCAGCAGCTTAGTTAGAGGCGCAGATACGCAGTATTTT.

The rearrangement uses TRBV19 and TRBJ1-2, with 7 bases matching TRBD1. The germline CDR1 and CDR2 sequences are LNHDA and SQIVND (reference sequence). The CDR3 has 14 amino acids. V trimming: 5 bases; J trimming: 6 bases; junction bases outside the gene matches: 9. The DNA for the CDR3 is TGTGCCAGTAGTTCGCGACAGGGTCTAAATGGCTACACCTTC. Its protein is CASSSRQGLNGYTF.

This clone is a singleton in its sample. V and J are TRBV6-1 and TRBJ1-2; no firm D call. Germline V gene lookup returns CDR1 MNHNS and CDR2 SASEGT. The V end lost 2 bases, the J end lost 2 bases, and 9 bases lay between the germline ends. The CDR3 totals 14 residues. The CDR3 nucleotides read TGTGCCAGCAGTGAATGGCCACAGAACTATGGCTACACCTTC. It encodes CASSEWPQNYGYTF.

The CDR3: CASGLVPRGGYTDTQYF. CDR3 sequence (DNA): TGTGCTAGTGGTTTGGTCCCGCGGGGAGGGTACACAGATACGCAGTATTTT. The chain is built from TRBV12-5 and TRBJ2-3, with TRBD2 matching 7 bases. The CDR3 runs 17 residues. Germline V gives CDR1 LGHNT, CDR2 FRNRAP. Trimming cost V 0 bases and J 2 bases; bases outside gene matches: 8.

The table lists this clone with a count of one. The rearrangement joins TRBV30 to TRBJ1-1; no definite D call. The V gene's germline CDR1 is GTSNPN and CDR2 SVGIG (reference sequence). The CDR3 spans 14 residues. Trimming took 2 bases from V and 0 from J, leaving 10 bases between them. The CDR3 nucleotides read TGTGCCTGGAGTTTTGCTAGTATGAACACTGAAGCTTTCTTT. Amino acid sequence: CAWSFASMNTEAFF.

On this clone itself: It is likely a read error, because the conserved phenylalanine at the end of the CDR3 is missing. The rearrangement joins TRBV25-1 to TRBJ1-1; possible D gene TRBD1, 5 bases. Trimming pared 2 bases from V and 2 bases from J, leaving 9 bases between. The CDR3 has 14 residues. Germline CDR1 MGHDK, CDR2 SYGVNS. The CDR3 sequence is CASSEPDSNTEAFL. CDR3 sequence (DNA): TGTGCCAGCAGTGAACCCGACAGCAACACTGAAGCTTTCCTT.

As for this clone: A read error may produce the germline difference seen at one junction end. CDR3: CASSLVPRFTKNILYF. In nucleotides, the CDR3 is TGTGCCAGCAGCCTGGTACCCCGATTTACCAAAAACATTCTGTACTTC. V gene TRBV27 combines with J gene TRBJ2-4; D gene ambiguous. This CDR3 spans 16 amino acids. Germline V lookup: CDR1 MNHEY, CDR2 SMNVEV (reference sequence).

The chain combines TRBV28 with TRBJ1-3; TRBD1 might be the D (5 bases). CDR3 length equals 18 residues. The ends were cut back, 7 bases at V and 2 bases at J, with 24 bases in the middle. Germline V CDR1 and CDR2: MDHEN, SYDVKM. CDR3 sequence (DNA): TGTGCCAGCACCTGGGGGGGTGTGTTGGGGGGTACTGGAAACACCATATATTTT. Protein sequence: CASTWGGVLGGTGNTIYF.

The chain employs TRBV5-6 and TRBJ2-1; D is undetermined. The V end lost 6 bases, the J end lost 5 bases, and 3 bases lay between the germline ends. Germline assignment: CDR1 SGHDT and CDR2 YYEEEE. CDR3 length: 10 amino acids. The CDR3 nucleotides are TGTGCCAGCACCGACAATGAGCAGTTCTTC. It yields the protein CASTDNEQFF.

This chain joins TRBV9 and TRBJ2-7; 7 bases are shared with TRBD1. The CDR3 is 14 residues long. Per germline, CDR1 SGDLS and CDR2 YYNGEE. The trim removed 4 bases at V and 3 bases at J, leaving 7 bases unmatched. The CDR3 bases are TGTGCCAGCAGCAGGACAGGCGTAAACTACGAGCAGTACTTC. Its translation: CASSRTGVNYEQYF.

V is TRBV11-2 and J is TRBJ2-4; TRBD1 might be the D (6 bases). CDR1 is SGHAT and CDR2 is FQNNGV in the germline V gene. This CDR3 spans 15 amino acids. V gave up 1 base and J gave up 6 bases, with 13 bases separating them. This CDR3 is CASSLGDMGTNIQYF. The CDR3 DNA reads as TGTGCCAGCAGCTTAGGGGACATGGGGACAAACATTCAGTACTTC.